These T cell receptor beta chains were read from a single sample in a study of shared clonotypes between healthy human individuals. Sequencing was performed with immunoSEQ multiplex PCR; in TCRdb, only in-frame clones are kept and a portion is missing. The sample has around 1.1 million clones; 77% are singletons. Source material: memory CD4+ T cells from PBMCs. The receptor source for this set is a man between 18 and 29 years old in good health. Some clones in this sample may be carry-over from other donors' samples. Each CDR3 is given with its conserved first and last residue. The D gene is left open where the match is weak. Some rows mark clone size as missing; the rest say once, few, many or name a class of expanded clone.

V	size	D	J	DNA	CDR3
TRBV10-3	NA	NA	TRBJ1-5	TGTGCCAGTAACCCTGGGGCGGACGATAGCAATCAGCCCCAGCATTTT	CASNPGADDSNQPQHF
TRBV28	NA	NA	TRBJ1-2	TGTGCCAGCAGTTTGCGACCGGAGGATGGCTACACCTTC	CASSLRPEDGYTF
TRBV6-6	NA	TRBD2	TRBJ2-3	TGTGCCAGCCAAGCGGGAGGTCATCCCCAAGATACGCAGTATTTT	CASQAGGHPQDTQYF
TRBV7-2	NA	NA	TRBJ1-2	TGTGCCAGCAGGTTAACCCAATTGGACGGCAGATATGGCTACACCTTC	CASRLTQLDGRYGYTF
TRBV29-1	NA	NA	TRBJ2-3	TGCAGCGTTAGGTCGACAGCCCAGGACAACACAGATACGCAGTATTTT	CSVRSTAQDNTDTQYF
TRBV29-1	NA	TRBD2	TRBJ2-1	TGCAGCGTTGTAGGCCAGACCAGCGGGAGGGCCGGGCAGTTCTTC	CSVVGQTSGRAGQFF
TRBV27	NA	NA	TRBJ2-2	TGTGCCAGCAGCCGGGGCCTTACCGGGGAGCTGTTTTTT	CASSRGLTGELFF
TRBV13	NA	NA	TRBJ1-2	TGTGCCAGCAGCTTAGGAGATAACTATGGCTACACCTTC	CASSLGDNYGYTF
TRBV29-1	few	NA	TRBJ1-2	TGCAGCGCCGGAACAGCCTATGGCTACACCTTC	CSAGTAYGYTF
TRBV28	NA	NA	TRBJ1-1	TGTGCCAGCAGTCCCCGTAGTCAAGGGATCGCTGAAGCTTTCTTT	CASSPRSQGIAEAFF
TRBV5-6	many	NA	TRBJ2-1	TGTGCCAGCAGCTTGGACAGAAACCAGCAGTTCTTC	CASSLDRNQQFF
TRBV5-4	NA	TRBD2	TRBJ2-3	TGTGCCAGCAGCTTTCCTTCCGGGACTAGCGGGGATGGGGACACAGATACGCAGTATTTT	CASSFPSGTSGDGDTDTQYF
TRBV5-1	NA	NA	TRBJ1-1	TGCGCCAGCAGCTTGGTTCCAAATTTGAACACTGAAGCTTTCTTT	CASSLVPNLNTEAFF
TRBV5-1	NA	NA	TRBJ2-2	TGCGCCAGCAGACCAAGGAGCGGTTTCACCGGGGAGCTGTTTTTT	CASRPRSGFTGELFF
TRBV11-2	NA	NA	TRBJ2-2	TGTGCCAGCACCATTTGGACGGCGAACACCGGGGAGCTGTTTTTT	CASTIWTANTGELFF
TRBV4-3	many	TRBD1	TRBJ2-5	TGCGCCAGCAGCCAGGGACAGGGGGCCCAAGAGACCCAGTACTTC	CASSQGQGAQETQYF
TRBV7-9	once	NA	TRBJ2-7	TGTGCCAGCAGCCGGGACGGGATTTTTCGCGAGCAGTACTTC	CASSRDGIFREQYF
TRBV11-3	once	TRBD2	TRBJ2-3	TGTGCCAGCAGCTTAGGTGGCGGGAGGGGCACAGATACGCAGTATTTT	CASSLGGGRGTDTQYF
TRBV5-4	NA	TRBD2	TRBJ2-7	TGTGCCAGCAGCTTCGGACTAGCGGGAGGGCTCGAGCAGTACTTC	CASSFGLAGGLEQYF
TRBV10-3	NA	NA	TRBJ1-1	TGTGCCATCAGTGAGACCGGACAGATGAACACTGAAGCTTTCTTT	CAISETGQMNTEAFF
TRBV5-1	NA	NA	TRBJ2-5	TGCGCCAGCAGCAAGGACGTAGCGATGGAAGAGACCCAGTACTTC	CASSKDVAMEETQYF
TRBV19	few	NA	TRBJ2-5	TGTGCCAGTAGTATTGCGGGGGCGCAAGAGACCCAGTACTTC	CASSIAGAQETQYF
TRBV5-1	NA	NA	TRBJ2-3	TGCGCCAGCAGCGACACCAGCGCCGCAGATACGCAGTATTTT	CASSDTSAADTQYF
TRBV25-1	NA	NA	TRBJ1-1	TGTGCCAGCAGTGAATTAGGGGGACGGCACACTGAAGCTTTCTTT	CASSELGGRHTEAFF
TRBV29-1	few	NA	TRBJ1-1	TGCAGCGGGGGGCAGGCGATGAACACTGAAGCTTTCTTT	CSGGQAMNTEAFF